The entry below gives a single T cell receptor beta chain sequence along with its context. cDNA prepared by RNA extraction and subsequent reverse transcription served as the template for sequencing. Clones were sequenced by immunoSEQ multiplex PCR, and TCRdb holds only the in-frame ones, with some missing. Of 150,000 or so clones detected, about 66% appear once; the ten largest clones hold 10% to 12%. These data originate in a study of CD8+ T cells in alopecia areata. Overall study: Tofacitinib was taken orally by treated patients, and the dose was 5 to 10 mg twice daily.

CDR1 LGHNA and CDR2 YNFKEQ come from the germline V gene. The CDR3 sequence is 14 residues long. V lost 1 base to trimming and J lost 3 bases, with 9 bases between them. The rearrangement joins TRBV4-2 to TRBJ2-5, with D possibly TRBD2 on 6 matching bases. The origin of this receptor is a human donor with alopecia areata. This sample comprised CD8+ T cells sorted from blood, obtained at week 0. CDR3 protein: CASSQGLGKETQYF. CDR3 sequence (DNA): TGTGCCAGCAGCCAAGGACTAGGAAAAGAGACCCAGTACTTC.